Listed below are T cell receptor beta chains from one sample, sequenced in a study of cytomegalovirus exposure and HLA in healthy donors. Assay: immunoSEQ multiplex PCR; the TCRdb copy retains only in-frame clones and omits some. The repertoire holds hundreds of thousands of clones, with more than 65% as singletons. The sequenced material came from PBMCs. The receptor source for this set is a man aged 18 to 35 in good health and CMV-seronegative. The CDR3 runs from the conserved cysteine through the conserved F or W. The order of the fields is J gene, D gene, clone size, V gene, CDR3 protein, CDR3 DNA. A D gene is named only where the DNA matches it firmly. Some rows have no size entry. The others give once, few or many, or a class for an expanded clone.

TRBJ1-4 | - | - | TRBV4-1 | CASSILGPPTNEKLFF | TGCGCCAGCAGTATCTTGGGCCCTCCAACTAATGAAAAACTGTTTTTT
TRBJ2-7 | TRBD1 | - | TRBV7-2 | CASSSRTGGAYEQYF | TGTGCCAGCAGCTCGAGGACAGGGGGGGCCTACGAGCAGTACTTC
TRBJ2-1 | - | - | TRBV10-3 | CAISGGRDSRNNEQFF | TGTGCCATCAGTGGTGGTAGGGACTCACGGAACAATGAGCAGTTCTTC
TRBJ2-1 | TRBD2 | few | TRBV15 | CATSRRDYLSDEQFF | TGTGCCACCAGCAGGAGGGACTATTTGTCTGATGAGCAGTTCTTC
TRBJ2-6 | TRBD1 | - | TRBV29-1 | CSVEDRGSGANVLTF | TGCAGCGTGGAAGACAGGGGTTCTGGGGCCAACGTCCTGACTTTC
TRBJ2-7 | TRBD1 | - | TRBV2 | CASSARSGQAIYEQYF | TGTGCCAGCAGTGCGAGGTCAGGACAGGCGATTTACGAGCAGTACTTC
TRBJ2-5 | - | - | TRBV19 | CASSIGRAGKGTQYF | TGTGCCAGTAGTATAGGTAGGGCAGGGAAGGGGACCCAGTACTTC
TRBJ1-1 | - | - | TRBV7-9 | CASSFPRGGFMNTEAFF | TGTGCCAGCAGCTTTCCTCGCGGGGGATTCATGAACACTGAAGCTTTCTTT
TRBJ2-3 | - | - | TRBV4-1 | CASSQVQGWAPDTQYF | TGCGCCAGCAGCCAGGTACAGGGATGGGCCCCAGATACGCAGTATTTT
TRBJ2-2 | TRBD2 | - | TRBV10-1 | CASSRSGSYNTGELFF | TGCGCCAGCAGTAGGAGCGGGAGTTATAACACCGGGGAGCTGTTTTTT
TRBJ2-1 | - | - | TRBV19 | CASSGSSSSAYNEQFF | TGTGCCAGTAGTGGCTCTAGCAGTAGCGCCTACAATGAGCAGTTCTTC
TRBJ1-1 | - | - | TRBV2 | CASSLQLNTEAFF | TGTGCCAGCAGCTTACAGCTGAACACTGAAGCTTTCTTT
TRBJ1-2 | TRBD1 | - | TRBV7-9 | CASSPYLDRANYGYTF | TGTGCCAGCAGCCCTTACTTGGACAGGGCGAACTATGGCTACACCTTC
TRBJ2-5 | - | - | TRBV5-1 | CASSTDQETQYF | TGCGCCAGCAGCACGGACCAAGAGACCCAGTACTTC
TRBJ1-1 | TRBD1 | - | TRBV5-1 | CASSSGGTEAFF | TGCGCCAGCAGCTCAGGGGGGACTGAAGCTTTCTTT
TRBJ1-2 | TRBD1 | - | TRBV5-6 | CASSLVGQGAEGYTF | TGTGCCAGCAGCTTGGTGGGACAGGGGGCGGAGGGCTACACCTTC
TRBJ1-1 | - | - | TRBV6-5 | CASSYQTGNTEAFF | TGTGCCAGCAGTTACCAAACAGGGAACACTGAAGCTTTCTTT
TRBJ2-2 | - | - | TRBV19 | CASSMGSNTGELFF | TGTGCCAGTAGTATGGGCAGTAACACCGGGGAGCTGTTTTTT
TRBJ1-1 | - | - | TRBV2 | CASRETEKNTEAFF | TGTGCCAGCAGGGAGACAGAAAAAAACACTGAAGCTTTCTTT
TRBJ2-7 | TRBD2 | - | TRBV5-1 | CASKRAGDPFGAYEQYF | TGCGCCAGCAAGAGAGCGGGAGACCCATTCGGGGCCTACGAGCAGTACTTC
TRBJ2-3 | TRBD1 | - | TRBV28 | CASRTGGGEDTQYF | TGTGCCAGCAGAACAGGGGGCGGTGAAGATACGCAGTATTTT
TRBJ2-1 | TRBD2 | few | TRBV6-1 | CASSITSGRNEQFF | TGTGCCAGCAGTATAACTAGCGGCCGCAATGAGCAGTTCTTC